Listed below are T cell receptor beta chains from one sample, sequenced in a study of cytomegalovirus exposure and HLA in healthy donors. Profiling relied on immunoSEQ multiplex PCR, and the TCRdb table lists in-frame clones only, not all of them. This sample has 150,000 to 180,000 clones, with less than 90% found just once. The source material was PBMCs. The receptor set was obtained from a man between 18 and 29 years old in good health and CMV-seropositive. Both conserved end residues are part of each CDR3. The D gene is left open where the match is weak. Not all rows give a size; the values are once, few, many and, for expanded clones, a class.

D: TRBD1
size: once
V: TRBV30
J: TRBJ1-2
DNA: TGTGCCTGGAGAGATACAGGGGGCAACTATGGCTACACCTTC
CDR3: CAWRDTGGNYGYTF

D: TRBD2
size: .
V: TRBV19
J: TRBJ2-1
DNA: TGTGCCAGTACCCGTTCGGTAGCGGGAGGATCGGGTAATGAGCAGTTCTTC
CDR3: CASTRSVAGGSGNEQFF

D: TRBD1
size: .
V: TRBV9
J: TRBJ2-7
DNA: TGTGCCAGCAGCTTGGGCAGGGGGAACTCCTACGAGCAGTACTTC
CDR3: CASSLGRGNSYEQYF

D: .
size: once
V: TRBV11-2
J: TRBJ2-7
DNA: TGTGCCAGCAGCTTAGCCGGGGATTACGAGCAGTACTTC
CDR3: CASSLAGDYEQYF

D: TRBD2
size: .
V: TRBV5-4
J: TRBJ2-1
DNA: TGTGCCAGCAGCCCTCAGCGGGAGGGGAGAAATGAGCAGTTCTTC
CDR3: CASSPQREGRNEQFF

D: .
size: .
V: TRBV29-1
J: TRBJ2-3
DNA: TGCAGCGCGGACAGCCCCGGGGGCACAGATACGCAGTATTTT
CDR3: CSADSPGGTDTQYF

D: .
size: .
V: TRBV27
J: TRBJ2-5
DNA: TGTGCCAGCAGTTTCGGGGAGGCGGAGACCCAGTACTTC
CDR3: CASSFGEAETQYF

D: TRBD2
size: .
V: TRBV27
J: TRBJ2-3
DNA: TGTGCCAGCAGTTTAGCGGGAGGGTTCACAGATACGCAGTATTTT
CDR3: CASSLAGGFTDTQYF

D: .
size: .
V: TRBV5-1
J: TRBJ2-2
DNA: TGCGCCAGCAGCTTGTCTCTGACAGAGAACACCGGGGAGCTGTTTTTT
CDR3: CASSLSLTENTGELFF

D: TRBD1
size: .
V: TRBV10-3
J: TRBJ2-2
DNA: TGTGCCACCGAGGGACAGGGGTACCGGGAGCTGTTTTTT
CDR3: CATEGQGYRELFF

D: TRBD1
size: .
V: TRBV6-5
J: TRBJ1-2
DNA: TGTGCCAGCAGTTTGAGACAGGGTCCGGGCTACACCTTC
CDR3: CASSLRQGPGYTF

D: TRBD1
size: .
V: TRBV4-2
J: TRBJ1-2
DNA: TGTGCCAGCAGCCAGGTTCCCTTGGGACAGTACTATGGCTACACCTTC
CDR3: CASSQVPLGQYYGYTF

D: .
size: .
V: TRBV19
J: TRBJ2-7
DNA: TGTGCCAGTAGTTCCGACAGGCTTGGCTACGAGCAGTACTTC
CDR3: CASSSDRLGYEQYF

D: .
size: .
V: TRBV9
J: TRBJ2-7
DNA: TGTGCCAGCAGCGCCAATACGGCCACAGGCATCTACGAGCAGTACTTC
CDR3: CASSANTATGIYEQYF

D: TRBD2
size: .
V: TRBV7-2
J: TRBJ2-7
DNA: TGTGCCAGCAGCTTTGAGCTGGGGCGGGGGAGCGAGCAGTACTTC
CDR3: CASSFELGRGSEQYF

D: TRBD1
size: .
V: TRBV6-6
J: TRBJ1-6
DNA: TGTGCCAGCAGTTCCACAGGGGATCTCCACTTT
CDR3: CASSSTGDLHF

D: .
size: .
V: TRBV7-9
J: TRBJ1-2
DNA: TGTGCCAGCAGCCCTCTGGGTACGGGGTATGGCTACACCTTC
CDR3: CASSPLGTGYGYTF

D: TRBD2
size: .
V: TRBV7-2
J: TRBJ2-3
DNA: TGTGCCAGCAGCTTAGGTGGAAGTAGCGGGAGCACAGATACGCAGTATTTT
CDR3: CASSLGGSSGSTDTQYF

D: .
size: .
V: TRBV5-6
J: TRBJ1-3
DNA: TGTGCCAGCATCAAACTTGGAGACTCTGGAAACACCATATATTTT
CDR3: CASIKLGDSGNTIYF

D: .
size: once
V: TRBV7-9
J: TRBJ1-1
DNA: TGTGCCAGCAGCTCGGGACAAATGAACACTGAAGCTTTCTTT
CDR3: CASSSGQMNTEAFF

D: .
size: .
V: TRBV7-3
J: TRBJ2-1
DNA: TGTGCCAGCAGCCGGGCCGGCGGGGGCGCCTACAATGAGCAGTTCTTC
CDR3: CASSRAGGGAYNEQFF

D: .
size: .
V: TRBV5-1
J: TRBJ2-5
DNA: TGCGCCAGCAGCTTGGCGAGGACGGGAGATGAAACCCAGTACTTC
CDR3: CASSLARTGDETQYF

D: TRBD1
size: .
V: TRBV27
J: TRBJ1-3
DNA: TGTGCCAGCAGTTTATCCCGGACAGGGGTAAACACCATATATTTT
CDR3: CASSLSRTGVNTIYF

D: .
size: .
V: TRBV5-6
J: TRBJ2-1
DNA: TGTGCCAGCAGCCAGGTCCTAGCCGTCAATGAGCAGTTCTTC
CDR3: CASSQVLAVNEQFF

D: TRBD1
size: .
V: TRBV23-1
J: TRBJ2-1
DNA: TGCGCCAGCCGCCGGGACAGACGGAATGAGCAGTTCTTC
CDR3: CASRRDRRNEQFF

D: .
size: many
V: TRBV4-3
J: TRBJ2-7
DNA: TGCGCCAGCAGCCAAGACACTACCGAGCAGTACTTC
CDR3: CASSQDTTEQYF

D: TRBD2
size: once
V: TRBV5-1
J: TRBJ2-1
DNA: TGCGCCAGCACCGGACTAGCGGGGATAAATGAGCAGTTCTTC
CDR3: CASTGLAGINEQFF

D: TRBD1
size: .
V: TRBV11-2
J: TRBJ1-4
DNA: TGTGCCAGCAGCTTGACAGGGAACGAAAAACTGTTTTTT
CDR3: CASSLTGNEKLFF

D: .
size: .
V: TRBV25-1
J: TRBJ2-5
DNA: TGTGCCAGCAGTGAATCAGGGGGGCTGTACCAAGAGACCCAGTACTTC
CDR3: CASSESGGLYQETQYF

D: .
size: .
V: TRBV4-1
J: TRBJ1-1
DNA: TGCGCCAGCAGCCAAGATCAGGGTAACACTGAAGCTTTCTTT
CDR3: CASSQDQGNTEAFF

D: TRBD2
size: .
V: TRBV6-5
J: TRBJ2-1
DNA: TGTGCCAGCAGCTCCATAGCGGGGGGGCTTAATGAGCAGTTCTTC
CDR3: CASSSIAGGLNEQFF

D: .
size: .
V: TRBV5-1
J: TRBJ2-5
DNA: TGCGCCAGCAGCTTGGAAGGGAGGCAAGAGACCCAGTACTTC
CDR3: CASSLEGRQETQYF

D: .
size: .
V: TRBV27
J: TRBJ2-4
DNA: TGTGCCAGCAGTTTGGCGGGGGCTGCCAAAAACATTCAGTACTTC
CDR3: CASSLAGAAKNIQYF

D: TRBD2
size: .
V: TRBV19
J: TRBJ2-1
DNA: TGTGCCAGTAGGCCGAGCGGGAGTGGCTCCTACAATGAGCAGTTCTTC
CDR3: CASRPSGSGSYNEQFF

D: .
size: .
V: TRBV18
J: TRBJ1-6
DNA: TGTGCCAGCTCAATGAGCTCCTATAATTCACCCCTCCACTTT
CDR3: CASSMSSYNSPLHF

D: TRBD1
size: few
V: TRBV11-2
J: TRBJ1-2
DNA: TGTGCCAGCAGCTTAGTTGCGACAGGGGACTATGGCTACACCTTC
CDR3: CASSLVATGDYGYTF

D: TRBD1
size: .
V: TRBV15
J: TRBJ1-5
DNA: TGTGCCACCAGCAGCGAGACAGGGCGACAAAGCAATCAGCCCCAGCATTTT
CDR3: CATSSETGRQSNQPQHF

D: .
size: .
V: TRBV7-9
J: TRBJ1-5
DNA: TGTGCCAGCAGCCCTCTCCGTCTCAATCAGCCCCAGCATTTT
CDR3: CASSPLRLNQPQHF

D: TRBD2
size: .
V: TRBV27
J: TRBJ2-7
DNA: TGTGCCAGCAGTTTATCGGGAACTAGCGGGAAGCAGTACTTC
CDR3: CASSLSGTSGKQYF

D: .
size: .
V: TRBV5-1
J: TRBJ2-2
DNA: TGCGCCAGCAGCTTGGTGGCCAACACCGGGGAGCTGTTTTTT
CDR3: CASSLVANTGELFF

D: .
size: .
V: TRBV30
J: TRBJ2-4
DNA: TGTGCCTGGAGTGTACTCACGGGGACCAAAAACATTCAGTACTTC
CDR3: CAWSVLTGTKNIQYF

D: .
size: .
V: TRBV18
J: TRBJ2-3
DNA: TGTGCCAGCTCACCTGGACAGACATCCACAGATACGCAGTATTTT
CDR3: CASSPGQTSTDTQYF

D: TRBD2
size: .
V: TRBV4-3
J: TRBJ2-1
DNA: TGCGCCAGCAGCCATGCGGGGGAGGTAAGCAATGAGCAGTTCTTC
CDR3: CASSHAGEVSNEQFF

D: TRBD2
size: .
V: TRBV30
J: TRBJ2-7
DNA: TGTGCCTGGAGTCTAGCTCGTCCTAGCGGCTCCTACGAGCAGTACTTC
CDR3: CAWSLARPSGSYEQYF

D: .
size: .
V: TRBV6-1
J: TRBJ2-7
DNA: TGTGCCAGCAGTGAAGCGGGAGGCTCCTACGAGCAGTACTTC
CDR3: CASSEAGGSYEQYF

D: .
size: .
V: TRBV20-1
J: TRBJ2-5
DNA: TGCAGTGCTAGACCACAAGAGACCCAGTACTTC
CDR3: CSARPQETQYF

D: .
size: .
V: TRBV6-5
J: TRBJ1-5
DNA: TGTGCCAGCAGTTACAAAAACGGGAAGCCCCAGCATTTT
CDR3: CASSYKNGKPQHF

D: .
size: .
V: TRBV6-5
J: TRBJ2-3
DNA: TGTGCCAGCAGTCCCTCCGGGGATACGCAGTATTTT
CDR3: CASSPSGDTQYF